The T cell receptor beta chain described here comes from a study of control samples from healthy donors and cancer patients. The germline V and J ends were trimmed by 7 bases and 0 bases, with 18 bases remaining between them. The CDR3 has 15 residues. The germline V gene has CDR1 SQVTM and CDR2 ANQGSEA. The method was immunoSEQ multiplex PCR; TCRdb's version includes in-frame clones alone and lacks a portion of them. The sample lists around 120,000 clones, more than 85% occurring once. Input material: blood. V usage is TRBV29-1 and J usage is TRBJ1-1; tentatively, D is TRBD1 (6 bases). The source of this sequence is a man aged 25 to 40 in good health. The CDR3 protein is CSADRPLPMNTEAFF. As DNA, the CDR3 is TGCAGCGCTGACAGGCCTCTTCCGATGAACACTGAAGCTTTCTTT.